This T cell receptor (beta chain) comes out of a study of cytomegalovirus exposure and HLA in healthy donors. As for the study in general: The roughly 110 validation repertoires used the same platform as the roughly 670 first-cohort repertoires, a later analysis reported. Study-wide results and caveats: The listing of 150 to 200 TCR beta chains classed them as cytomegalovirus-associated.

This CDR3 spans 13 amino acids. The germline V gene has CDR1 LNHDA and CDR2 SQIVND (reference sequence). V was pared by 5 bases and J by 2 bases, with 2 bases of the junction left unmatched. Points on this clone: Its specificity is not known.

Some clones are missing from TCRdb's copy, which holds only in-frame ones; the method was immunoSEQ multiplex PCR. The data show about 120,000 clones, roughly 87% seen once. This chain joins TRBV19 and TRBJ1-2; 7 nucleotides agree with TRBD1. The specimen sequenced was PBMCs. The sequence came from a young woman in good health and CMV-seronegative. CDR3 nucleotide sequence: TGTGCCAGTAGTCCACAGGGGAACTATGGCTACACCTTC. Residues: CASSPQGNYGYTF.